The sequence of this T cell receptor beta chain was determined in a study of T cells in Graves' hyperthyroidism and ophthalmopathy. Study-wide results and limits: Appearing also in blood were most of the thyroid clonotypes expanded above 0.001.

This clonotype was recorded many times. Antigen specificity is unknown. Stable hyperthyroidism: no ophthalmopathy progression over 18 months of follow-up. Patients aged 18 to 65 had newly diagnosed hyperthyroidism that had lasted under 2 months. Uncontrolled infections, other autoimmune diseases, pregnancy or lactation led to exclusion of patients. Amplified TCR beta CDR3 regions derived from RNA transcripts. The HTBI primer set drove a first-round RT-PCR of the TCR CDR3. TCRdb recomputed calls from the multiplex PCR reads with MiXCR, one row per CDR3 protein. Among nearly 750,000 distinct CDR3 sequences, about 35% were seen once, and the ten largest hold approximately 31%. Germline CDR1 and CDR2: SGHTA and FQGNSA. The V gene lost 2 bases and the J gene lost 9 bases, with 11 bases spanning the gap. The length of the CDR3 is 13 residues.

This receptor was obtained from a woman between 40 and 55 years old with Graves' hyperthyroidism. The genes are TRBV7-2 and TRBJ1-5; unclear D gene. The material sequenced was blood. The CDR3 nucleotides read TGTGCCAGCAGCTTAAATGGGGTACGGCCCCAGCATTTT. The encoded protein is CASSLNGVRPQHF.